Following are 12 T cell receptor beta chains from one sample sequenced in a study of blood T cell repertoires in COVID-19 (dated by TCRdb to 2019 to 2021). The protocol used for the library was the immunoSEQ multiplex PCR assay. TCRdb's version of the immuneACCESS table is confined to in-frame rearrangements and falls short of the full clone set. An unresolved V gene accounts for under half of the shortfall where checked; the remainder is of unknown origin. This sample lists more than 250,000 clones; around nine tenths were detected once. About 2.7% of the sample goes to the ten largest clones. Specimen: PBMCs or T cells enriched from blood (not recorded which). The receptors here all came from a woman between 18 and 29 years old who had recovered from COVID-19.

The rearrangement joins TRBV14 to TRBJ1-1; maybe TRBD1 (6 bases). V lost 0 bases and J 5 bases, leaving 22 bases between the germline ends. Germline V gives CDR1 SGHDN, CDR2 FVKESK. The length of the CDR3 is 18 residues. The CDR3 nucleotides read TGTGCCAGCAGCCAAGATGTGGCAGGGGCTCTTAGGGGGACTGAAGCTTTCTTT. Its translation is CASSQDVAGALRGTEAFF.

The chain recombines TRBV30 with TRBJ2-1; a possible D gene is TRBD1 (6 bases). Germline lookup yields CDR1 GTSNPN and CDR2 SVGIG (reference sequence). The V end was cut by 3 bases, the J end by 1 base, with 16 bases between. The CDR3 length is 16 residues. The CDR3 here is CAWRDSQDESYNEQFF. Here the CDR3 DNA reads TGTGCCTGGAGGGACAGCCAAGACGAGTCCTACAATGAGCAGTTCTTC.

The V call is TRBV11-2, the J call TRBJ1-4; no definite D call. The CDR3 length is 15 residues. Trimming shortened V by 5 bases and J by 0 bases, and 10 bases separated the two germline ends. Germline V gives CDR1 SGHAT, CDR2 FQNNGV. Here the CDR3 reads CASSAWRATNEKLFF. The CDR3 nucleotides are TGTGCCAGCAGCGCCTGGAGGGCAACTAATGAAAAACTGTTTTTT.

The chain carries TRBV29-1 and TRBJ2-1; 10 bases are shared with TRBD2. The CDR3 is 15 amino acids. Germline values: CDR1 SQVTM, CDR2 ANQGSEA. The J segment lost 7 bases and the V segment lost 2 bases, leaving 8 bases of the junction unmatched. CDR3 coding DNA: TGCAGCGTTGAAAGTCTAGCGGGAGCCTCGAATGAGCAGTTCTTC. Translating it yields CSVESLAGASNEQFF.

The chain joins TRBV27 to TRBJ2-7; possibly TRBD1 for D (6 bases). V was shortened by 0 bases and J by 5 bases, with 8 bases between the two germline ends. The germline CDR1 and CDR2 sequences are MNHEY and SMNVEV (reference sequence). The CDR3 consists of 13 residues. The CDR3, as DNA: TGTGCCAGCAGTTTATCCCACAGGGACGAGCAGTACTTC. Its protein product is CASSLSHRDEQYF.

In this sample, this clone turned up once. The chain carries TRBV19 and TRBJ2-1; 10 bases map to TRBD2. The CDR3 has 16 amino acids. CDR1 and CDR2 from the germline V gene are LNHDA and SQIVND (reference sequence). V trimming: 7 bases; J trimming: 0 bases; junction bases outside the gene matches: 6. The CDR3 nucleotides are TGTGCCAGTACCTCTAGCGGGGGATCCTCCTACAATGAGCAGTTCTTC. As protein: CASTSSGGSSYNEQFF.

A remark on this clone: Within the sample, other DNA sequences also encode this same CDR3. This chain uses TRBV12-3 or TRBV12-4 with TRBJ2-7; D is possibly TRBD2 (6 bases). The CDR3 is 12 residues long. V was pared by 3 bases and J by 4 bases, with 7 bases between. In nucleotides, the CDR3 is TGTGCCAGCAGTTTTGGGGGGTACGAGCAGTACTTC. As protein: CASSFGGYEQYF.

The chain links TRBV4-1 to TRBJ2-5; TRBD2 matches 9 bases. V gave up 5 bases and J gave up 4 bases; unmatched junction bases: 11. Germline V gives CDR1 MGHRA, CDR2 YSYEKL. The CDR3 totals 16 residues. The CDR3 sequence is CASSTTLAGGRETQYF. CDR3 nucleotides: TGCGCCAGCAGCACCACCCTCGCGGGGGGGCGAGAGACCCAGTACTTC.

V gene TRBV27 combines with J gene TRBJ2-7, with 9 positions matching TRBD1. The CDR3 loop spans 15 amino acids. CDR1 and CDR2 from the germline V gene are MNHEY and SMNVEV (reference sequence). The V and J ends lost 3 bases and 2 bases, in that order; junction bases with no gene match: 5. In nucleotides, the CDR3 is TGTGCCAGCAGTTTTGGGGGACAGGGCGCCTACGAGCAGTACTTC. Translating gives CASSFGGQGAYEQYF.

This chain joins TRBV15 and TRBJ1-1; 7 bases are a match to TRBD1. CDR1 is LNHNV, CDR2 YYDKDF, per germline (reference sequence). V lost 0 bases and J lost 8; bases outside the gene matches: 9. This CDR3 has 15 residues. The CDR3 region has the DNA TGTGCCACCAGCAGAGATCCGAGGGACAGTGACGAAGCTTTCTTT. Amino acid sequence: CATSRDPRDSDEAFF.

The chain combines TRBV7-2 with TRBJ1-2; D call uncertain. The CDR3 loop spans 18 amino acids. Germline V gene data show CDR1 as SGHTA and CDR2 as FQGNSA. The germline V and J ends were trimmed by 1 base and 0 bases, with 18 bases remaining between them. Here the CDR3 DNA reads TGTGCCAGCAGCTTAGTGTTCCTGTCAAGGGAGTCTAACTATGGCTACACCTTC. This gives the protein CASSLVFLSRESNYGYTF.

The chain has TRBV3-1 (or the pseudogene TRBV3-2) and TRBJ2-7; tentative D call: TRBD1 (6 bases). CDR1 and CDR2 from the germline V gene are LGHDT and YNNKEL (reference sequence). V lost 0 bases, J lost 3 bases, and 9 bases lay in between. There are 14 residues in the CDR3. The CDR3: CASSQEKGGYEQYF. CDR3 bases: TGTGCCAGCAGCCAAGAGAAAGGGGGCTACGAGCAGTACTTC.